Each of the 28 T cell receptor beta chains below was sequenced from the same sample in a study of cytomegalovirus exposure and HLA in healthy donors. PCR amplification relied on 60 Vbeta primers (plus 13 Jbeta primers). Generated by immunoSEQ multiplex PCR, the TCRdb table keeps only in-frame clones and is missing some. The sample comprises under 150,000 clones, 75% to 80% of which are singletons, and around 5.9% rests with the top ten. Material: PBMCs. The source of these receptors is a woman aged 35 to 49 in good health and CMV-seropositive.

This clone was picked up one time. This rearrangement joins TRBV7-2 to TRBJ1-3; 9 bases line up with TRBD1. The CDR3 spans 17 residues. V was pared by 5 bases and J by 2 bases, with 10 bases of the junction left unmatched. The germline V gene encodes CDR1 SGHTA and CDR2 FQGNSA. The CDR3 nucleotides read TGTGCCAGCAGCCTACAACCGGGACAGGGAACTGGAAACACCATATATTTT. As protein: CASSLQPGQGTGNTIYF.

Only a few counts were recorded for this clone. The chain employs TRBV5-1 and TRBJ2-2; D is possibly TRBD1 (5 bases). Germline-derived CDR1 and CDR2 are SGHRS and YFSETQ. The CDR3 has 14 amino acids. V lost 4 bases, J lost 1 base, and 8 bases lay in between. In DNA form, the CDR3 reads TGCGCCAGCAGCATAGACAGGAACACCGGGGAGCTGTTTTTT. Translated, it gives CASSIDRNTGELFF.

This chain joins TRBV7-2 and TRBJ1-2, with D unresolved. Germline V gene data show CDR1 as SGHTA and CDR2 as FQGNSA. V was cut by 0 bases and J by 3 bases, with 11 bases left in between. This CDR3 comprises 15 residues. This CDR3 reads CASSLALQQDYGYTF. The CDR3 DNA is TGTGCCAGCAGCTTAGCGCTTCAGCAGGACTATGGCTACACCTTC.

This clone appeared a few times. V usage is TRBV15 and J usage is TRBJ2-5; 8 positions match TRBD1. Unmatched junction bases numbered 7, after V lost 0 bases and J lost 4 bases. Germline V gene data show CDR1 as LNHNV and CDR2 as YYDKDF (reference sequence). This CDR3 is built from 16 residues. The chain's CDR3 is CATSREGTGQGETQYF. In DNA, the CDR3 is TGTGCCACCAGCAGAGAGGGGACTGGACAGGGAGAGACCCAGTACTTC.

This clone has only one observation. The chain has TRBV5-6 and TRBJ1-2; 9 nucleotides agree with TRBD1. Germline V gene lookup returns CDR1 SGHDT and CDR2 YYEEEE. The CDR3 length is 16 residues. J gave up 4 bases and V 0 bases, and 7 bases lay outside the gene matches. The CDR3 region has the DNA TGTGCCAGCAGCTTGGTTGACAGGGGGTTTTCCTATGGCTACACCTTC. Amino acid sequence: CASSLVDRGFSYGYTF. The variable domain in full, completed from reference TRBV5-6 and TRBJ1-2, reads DAGVTQSPTHLIKTRGQQVTLRCSPKSGHDTVSWYQQALGQGPQFIFQYYEEEERQRGNFPDRFSGHQFPNYSSELNVNALLLGDSALYLCASSLVDRGFSYGYTFGSGTRLTVV.

The DNA for the CDR3 is TGTGCCAGCAGTACTACAGGGATGACCGGGGAGCTGTTTTTT. Residues: CASSTTGMTGELFF. The rearrangement links TRBV7-9 to TRBJ2-2, with a weak D call TRBD1 (6 bases). The V gene lost 6 bases and the J gene lost 5 bases, with 13 bases spanning the gap. Germline V CDR1 and CDR2: SEHNR, FQNEAQ (reference sequence). This CDR3 is built from 14 residues.

The V and J genes are TRBV5-1 and TRBJ2-7; 8 nucleotides match TRBD1. This CDR3 contains 15 residues. The trim removed 2 bases at V and 5 bases at J, leaving 9 bases unmatched. The germline gives CDR1 SGHRS, CDR2 YFSETQ. The CDR3 loop is CASSFPGQGRDEQYF. For the CDR3, the DNA is TGCGCCAGCAGCTTTCCCGGACAGGGTAGGGACGAGCAGTACTTC.

The V and J genes are TRBV5-1 and TRBJ1-1; a possible D gene is TRBD1 (6 bases). The CDR3 is made up of 14 amino acids. Trimming took off 1 base at V and 4 bases at J, with 11 bases between the two ends. Germline values: CDR1 SGHRS, CDR2 YFSETQ. In nucleotides, the CDR3 is TGCGCCAGCAGCTTGACAGGGCCGGGCACTGAAGCTTTCTTT. This sequence encodes CASSLTGPGTEAFF.

This clone has just one count. The V gene is TRBV7-3, the J gene TRBJ2-3; weak D call: TRBD1 (6 bases). Trimming removed 5 bases at V and 1 base at J, with 10 bases between. Germline V lookup: CDR1 SGHTA, CDR2 FQGTGA. This CDR3 region has 14 residues. In DNA, the CDR3 is TGTGCCAGCAGCCTACAGGGTGGCACAGATACGCAGTATTTT. Translation: CASSLQGGTDTQYF. Variable domain in full (rest from reference TRBV7-3 and TRBJ2-3): GAGVSQTPSNKVTEKGKYVELRCDPISGHTALYWYRQSLGQGPEFLIYFQGTGAADDSGLPNDRFFAVRPEGSVSTLKIQRTERGDSAVYLCASSLQGGTDTQYFGPGTRLTVL.

The rearrangement links TRBV5-1 to TRBJ2-7, with TRBD2 identical over 10 bases. The length of the CDR3 is 15 residues. After removal of 5 bases from V and 2 bases from J, the junction contained 7 bases not matched to a gene. CDR1 SGHRS and CDR2 YFSETQ come from the germline V gene. CDR3 coding DNA: TGCGCCAGCAGTCCGAGAGGGACTAGCGCCTACGAGCAGTACTTC. Translation gives CASSPRGTSAYEQYF.

The chain recombines TRBV5-1 with TRBJ2-3, with 7 bases aligning to TRBD2. J lost 4 bases, V lost 4 bases, and 6 bases had no gene match. The CDR3 is made up of 14 amino acids. Germline CDR1 and CDR2: SGHRS and YFSETQ. The CDR3 region has the DNA TGCGCCAGCAGCAAGACTAGCCCCCCAGATACGCAGTATTTT. Amino acid sequence: CASSKTSPPDTQYF.

This chain joins TRBV6-6 and TRBJ2-3; TRBD2 matches 8 bases. With V trimmed by 6 bases and J by 4 bases, 12 bases remained unmatched. This CDR3 comprises 16 residues. Germline lookup yields CDR1 MNHNY and CDR2 SVGAGI (reference sequence). For the CDR3, the DNA is TGTGCCAGCAGCCGGGGAGCGGGGGCTGGGGCAGATACGCAGTATTTT. Translated, it gives CASSRGAGAGADTQYF.

This clone was detected a few times. The V and J genes are TRBV13 and TRBJ2-3; 7 bases align to TRBD2. Germline V lookup: CDR1 PRHDT, CDR2 FYEKMQ (reference sequence). CDR3 length: 18 amino acids. With V trimmed by 2 bases and J by 6 bases, 17 bases remained unmatched. DNA for the CDR3: TGTGCCAGCAGCTTATCAGGACTAGGCGGAATAAATGCTGATACGCAGTATTTT. This encodes CASSLSGLGGINADTQYF.

The J gene is TRBJ2-2, the V gene TRBV2; D is unresolved. Trimming removed 1 base at V and 4 bases at J, with 19 bases between. This CDR3 spans 18 amino acids. Germline V CDR1 and CDR2: SNHLY, FYNNEI. The CDR3, as DNA: TGTGCCAGCAGTGAAGAGATCTTAGCCGCTCCGAGCACCGGGGAGCTGTTTTTT. Protein product: CASSEEILAAPSTGELFF.

V usage is TRBV29-1 and J usage is TRBJ2-1; 9 positions match TRBD2. This CDR3 region has 14 residues. Per the germline V gene, CDR1 is SQVTM and CDR2 is ANQGSEA. V trimming: 6 bases; J trimming: 0 bases; junction bases outside the gene matches: 3. For the CDR3, the DNA is TGCAGCGTGGATAGCGGGAGCTCCTACAATGAGCAGTTCTTC. As protein: CSVDSGSSYNEQFF.

This sequence joins TRBV5-6 and TRBJ2-1; 7 bases match TRBD2. Germline CDR1 reads SGHDT; CDR2 reads YYEEEE. The V gene end was trimmed by 0 bases and the J gene end by 15 bases; junction bases not matched to a gene: 9. The length of the CDR3 is 13 residues. CDR3 sequence reads: CASSLGSSGWRFF. CDR3 nucleotide sequence: TGTGCCAGCAGCTTGGGATCTAGCGGATGGCGGTTCTTC.

The chain recombines TRBV19 with TRBJ2-5; no clear D gene. This CDR3 has 13 residues. V was cut by 0 bases and J by 3 bases, with 5 bases left in between. From germline, CDR1 is LNHDA and CDR2 SQIVND (reference sequence). The CDR3: CASSIDPEETQYF. CDR3 DNA: TGTGCCAGTAGTATAGACCCCGAAGAGACCCAGTACTTC.

The V gene is TRBV29-1, the J gene TRBJ2-5, with D possibly matching TRBD1 (5 bases). CDR3 length equals 12 residues. Between the trimmed V and J ends, which lost 6 bases and 4 bases, there was a span of 12 bases. From germline, CDR1 is SQVTM and CDR2 ANQGSEA. The CDR3 coding sequence is TGCAGCGTCGAGAAGGGGCTAGAGACCCAGTACTTC. Protein sequence: CSVEKGLETQYF.

The J gene is TRBJ2-1, the V gene TRBV4-2, with 8 bases that match TRBD2. The ends lost 1 base at V and 0 bases at J; junction bases unmatched: 2. The CDR3 is 16 residues long. The germline V gene has CDR1 LGHNA and CDR2 YNFKEQ. Written as DNA, the CDR3 is TGTGCCAGCAGCCAAGCCAGCGGGAGCTCCTACAATGAGCAGTTCTTC. It encodes CASSQASGSSYNEQFF.

This clone was observed once. The genes are TRBV6-6 and TRBJ1-5; D may be TRBD1 (5 bases). The CDR3 covers 14 residues. Germline V gene sequence: CDR1 MNHNY, CDR2 SVGAGI (reference sequence). Trimming took 2 bases from V and 4 from J, leaving 9 bases between them. The CDR3 DNA is TGTGCCAGCAGTTACGGGGCAGAGAATCAGCCCCAGCATTTT. Protein product: CASSYGAENQPQHF.

The chain is built from TRBV28 and TRBJ2-1, with D hard to call. The length of the CDR3 is 12 residues. The germline V gene encodes CDR1 MDHEN and CDR2 SYDVKM. Trimming cost V 1 base and J 8 bases, with 6 bases left between them. CDR3 sequence: CASSLFRDEQFF. Here the CDR3 DNA reads TGTGCCAGCAGTTTATTTCGGGATGAGCAGTTCTTC.

A note on this clone: One junction end disagrees with the germline gene, perhaps due to a read error. V gene TRBV28 combines with J gene TRBJ2-7; perhaps TRBD1 as D (5 bases). This CDR3 is 14 amino acids long. CDR1 is MDHEN and CDR2 is SYDVKM in the germline V gene. The CDR3 bases are TGTGCCAGCAGTTTACCCGTTGTTAGGGGCGAGCGGTACTTC. It specifies CASSLPVVRGERYF.

Comments on this clone: Other DNA sequences in the same sample also yield this CDR3. This chain links TRBV19 with TRBJ1-5, with 8 bases that match TRBD1. There are 14 residues in the CDR3. The trim removed 5 bases at V and 6 bases at J, leaving 6 bases unmatched. The germline V gene encodes CDR1 LNHDA and CDR2 SQIVND (reference sequence). The CDR3, as DNA: TGTGCCAGTAGTTCCACAGGGGGAGGTCAGCCCCAGCATTTT. This sequence encodes CASSSTGGGQPQHF.

The rearrangement links TRBV28 to TRBJ1-5; D perhaps matches TRBD1 (6 bases). The V end was cut by 6 bases, the J end by 4 bases, with 16 bases between. The germline V gene has CDR1 MDHEN and CDR2 SYDVKM. The CDR3 has 15 residues. The chain's CDR3 is CASRRAGEGNQPQHF. The DNA of the CDR3 is TGTGCCAGCAGGCGTGCAGGGGAAGGGAATCAGCCCCAGCATTTT.

The CDR3 DNA reads as TGTGCCAGCAGCTTGCGAGCGGGAGTGGGGGAGACCCAGTACTTC. Encoded protein: CASSLRAGVGETQYF. This rearrangement joins TRBV5-4 to TRBJ2-5, with 8 positions matching TRBD2. CDR3 size: 15 residues. Trimming cost V 1 base and J 5 bases; bases outside gene matches: 7. Germline V lookup: CDR1 SGHNT, CDR2 YYREEE (reference sequence).

In DNA form, the CDR3 reads TGTGCCAGCAGCGTAGCAGCGGGAGTTTTCGATGAGCAGTTCTTC. This translates into CASSVAAGVFDEQFF. The chain uses TRBV9 and TRBJ2-1; 8 bases agree with TRBD2. V lost 0 bases and J lost 8; bases outside the gene matches: 7. The CDR3 loop spans 15 amino acids. Germline CDR1 is SGDLS and CDR2 is YYNGEE.

J is TRBJ2-7 and V is TRBV10-3, with D possibly TRBD2 on 6 matching bases. The V end was cut by 3 bases, the J end by 6 bases, with 9 bases between. Germline V gene sequence: CDR1 ENHRY, CDR2 SYGVKD. CDR3 length: 12 amino acids. CDR3 region: CAISDLSGEQYF. The CDR3 DNA is TGTGCCATCAGTGATCTTAGCGGCGAGCAGTACTTC.

The chain recombines TRBV15 with TRBJ2-7, with D possibly TRBD2 on 5 matching bases. The CDR3 runs to 15 residues. V was pared by 0 bases and J by 2 bases, with 11 bases between. CDR1 and CDR2 from the germline V gene are LNHNV and YYDKDF (reference sequence). In nucleotides, the CDR3 is TGTGCCACCAGCAGAGATTACGGGGTCGCCTACGAGCAGTACTTC. This translates into CATSRDYGVAYEQYF.